One sample yielded the 32 T cell receptor beta chains listed below, sequenced in a study of CD8 T cells in Susac syndrome. A quantity of 0.5 to 1 ug RNA underwent reverse transcription using random hexamers. TCRdb analysed the immunoSEQ multiplex PCR reads with MiXCR anew, one entry per CDR3 protein. The sample has more than 70,000 distinct CDR3 sequences; just under 95% are singletons. Source material: CD8+ T cells from PBMCs. Receptors were obtained from a human donor in good health.

The V gene is TRBV3-1, the J gene TRBJ2-3; tentative D call: TRBD2 (5 bases). Germline V gene sequence: CDR1 LGHDT, CDR2 YNNKEL (reference sequence). This CDR3 has 17 residues. Trimming pared 0 bases from V and 3 bases from J, leaving 16 bases between. The CDR3 reads CASSQEFPGGGTDTQYF. DNA of the CDR3: TGTGCCAGCAGCCAAGAGTTCCCCGGCGGAGGTACAGATACGCAGTATTTT.

The V call is TRBV6-1, the J call TRBJ1-1, with D maybe TRBD1 (5 bases). The V end was cut by 7 bases, the J end by 4 bases, with 10 bases between. The CDR3 totals 12 residues. Germline V lookup: CDR1 MNHNS, CDR2 SASEGT. The CDR3 spells CASITGGTEAFF. CDR3 DNA: TGTGCCAGCATAACGGGGGGCACTGAAGCTTTCTTT.

The V call is TRBV20-1, the J call TRBJ1-1; D perhaps matches TRBD1 (6 bases). Germline V gives CDR1 DFQATT, CDR2 SNEGSKA (reference sequence). This CDR3 region has 14 residues. Trimming removed 5 bases from V and 0 bases from J, with 13 bases in between. CDR3 sequence: CSAPPQGVNTEAFF. The DNA of the CDR3 is TGCAGTGCTCCCCCACAGGGAGTGAACACTGAAGCTTTCTTT.

J is TRBJ2-2 and V is TRBV15, with 10 bases matching TRBD2. V was pared by 1 base and J by 5 bases, with 4 bases of the junction left unmatched. There are 16 residues in the CDR3. The germline V gene encodes CDR1 LNHNV and CDR2 YYDKDF (reference sequence). The CDR3 reads CATSRGSGGGTGELFF. CDR3 nucleotides: TGTGCCACCAGCAGAGGGAGCGGGGGGGGGACCGGGGAGCTGTTTTTT.

The rearrangement joins TRBV14 to TRBJ1-1; D is ambiguous. The V end lost 0 bases, the J end lost 7 bases, and 12 bases lay between the germline ends. Germline lookup yields CDR1 SGHDN and CDR2 FVKESK. CDR3 length equals 14 residues. The CDR3 sequence: CASSQDGPAGEAFF. CDR3 in DNA: TGTGCCAGCAGCCAAGATGGCCCTGCCGGTGAAGCTTTCTTT.

The chain carries TRBV28 and TRBJ2-7; the match to TRBD1 covers 8 bases. CDR3 length: 14 amino acids. Germline V lookup: CDR1 MDHEN, CDR2 SYDVKM. The V gene end was trimmed by 5 bases and the J gene end by 0 bases; junction bases not matched to a gene: 3. Written as DNA, the CDR3 is TGTGCCAGCAGTGGGACAGGAACCTCCTACGAGCAGTACTTC. This gives the protein CASSGTGTSYEQYF.

J is TRBJ1-2 and V is TRBV29-1; 8 bases line up with TRBD1. V trimming: 7 bases; J trimming: 2 bases; junction bases outside the gene matches: 6. This CDR3 comprises 13 residues. Germline CDR1 SQVTM, CDR2 ANQGSEA. CDR3 in DNA: TGCAGCGCCCCGGACAGGGACAACTATGGCTACACCTTC. Protein: CSAPDRDNYGYTF.

The chain links TRBV5-6 to TRBJ2-7; 8 nucleotides line up with TRBD1. This CDR3 has 13 residues. V trimming: 3 bases; J trimming: 3 bases; junction bases outside the gene matches: 2. Germline CDR1 reads SGHDT; CDR2 reads YYEEEE. CDR3 sequence reads: CASSWDRNYEQYF. CDR3 bases: TGTGCCAGCAGCTGGGACAGGAACTACGAGCAGTACTTC. Using reference TRBV5-6 and TRBJ2-7 for the parts outside the CDR3, the full variable domain is DAGVTQSPTHLIKTRGQQVTLRCSPKSGHDTVSWYQQALGQGPQFIFQYYEEEERQRGNFPDRFSGHQFPNYSSELNVNALLLGDSALYLCASSWDRNYEQYFGPGTRLTVT.

The V call is TRBV6-5, the J call TRBJ2-5; 7 bases fit TRBD2. The CDR3 spans 15 residues. Looked up from germline, CDR1 is MNHEY and CDR2 is SVGAGI. The J segment lost 3 bases and the V segment lost 0 bases, leaving 4 bases of the junction unmatched. The CDR3 here is CASSYSGGSEETQYF. CDR3 in DNA: TGTGCCAGCAGTTACTCCGGGGGGTCTGAAGAGACCCAGTACTTC.

The chain's CDR3 is CATGGPNYGYTF. Written as DNA, the CDR3 is TGTGCCACAGGGGGTCCAAACTATGGCTACACCTTC. The chain carries TRBV15 and TRBJ1-2; D is possibly TRBD1 (6 bases). CDR1 is LNHNV, CDR2 YYDKDF, per germline (reference sequence). There are 12 residues in the CDR3. The germline V and J ends were trimmed by 9 bases and 2 bases, with 10 bases remaining between them.

The J gene is TRBJ2-1, the V gene TRBV20-1, with D hard to call. Between the trimmed V and J ends, which lost 4 bases and 1 base, there was a span of 5 bases. The CDR3 runs 12 residues. The germline V gene has CDR1 DFQATT and CDR2 SNEGSKA (reference sequence). DNA of the CDR3: TGCAGTGCTACCGGGTCCTACAATGAGCAGTTCTTC. It encodes CSATGSYNEQFF.

V usage is TRBV29-1 and J usage is TRBJ1-1; D possibly corresponds to TRBD1 (5 bases). Per the germline V gene, CDR1 is SQVTM and CDR2 is ANQGSEA. The length of the CDR3 is 12 residues. The V end was cut by 6 bases, the J end by 4 bases, with 12 bases between. The chain's CDR3 is CSVAQGGTEAFF. CDR3 DNA: TGCAGCGTCGCTCAGGGAGGCACTGAAGCTTTCTTT. The full variable domain, in which reference TRBV29-1 and TRBJ1-1 provide the parts outside the CDR3, is SAVISQKPSRDICQRGTSLTIQCQVDSQVTMMFWYRQQPGQSLTLIATANQGSEATYESGFVIDKFPISRPNLTFSTLTVSNMSPEDSSIYLCSVAQGGTEAFFGQGTRLTVV.

V and J are TRBV7-8 and TRBJ2-7; tentatively, D is TRBD2 (6 bases). CDR1 and CDR2 (germline): SGHVS, FQNEAQ. The CDR3 length is 13 residues. With 3 bases removed from V and 3 bases from J, the gap between germline ends came to 9 bases. CDR3 sequence reads: CASSLTRVYEQYF. The CDR3 coding sequence is TGTGCCAGCAGCTTGACTAGAGTCTACGAGCAGTACTTC.

Here the CDR3 reads CASSLRGGRHNEQFF. Here the CDR3 DNA reads TGTGCCAGCAGCCTGAGGGGCGGGCGCCACAATGAGCAGTTCTTC. The chain couples TRBV13 to TRBJ2-1; D is perhaps TRBD1 or TRBD2 (5 bases each). CDR3 length: 15 residues. Deletions cut 5 bases from V and 5 bases from J, with 16 bases between. Per the germline V gene, CDR1 is PRHDT and CDR2 is FYEKMQ (reference sequence).

This sequence joins TRBV12-3 or TRBV12-4 and TRBJ2-5; the D is unclear. Trimming took 3 bases from V and 4 from J, leaving 12 bases between them. The CDR3 runs to 14 residues. DNA of the CDR3: TGTGCCAGCAGTTTTGCGGTCCGGACAGAGACCCAGTACTTC. Its protein is CASSFAVRTETQYF.

This rearrangement joins TRBV27 to TRBJ2-1, with 10 bases fitting TRBD2. CDR1 is MNHEY and CDR2 is SMNVEV in the germline V gene (reference sequence). The V and J ends lost 1 base and 6 bases, in that order; junction bases with no gene match: 3. The CDR3 totals 15 residues. CDR3 sequence: CASSLLAGGPNEQFF. The CDR3 DNA follows: TGTGCCAGCAGTTTATTAGCGGGGGGCCCCAATGAGCAGTTCTTC.

This rearrangement joins TRBV29-1 to TRBJ2-7; D may be TRBD1 (6 bases). Trimming removed 6 bases at V and 3 bases at J, with 21 bases between. Germline CDR1 and CDR2: SQVTM and ANQGSEA. This CDR3 contains 15 residues. The CDR3 bases are TGCAGCGTGGAAACAGGGTCCCAATCTCACTACGAGCAGTACTTC. Its translation: CSVETGSQSHYEQYF.

This chain connects TRBV6-5 to TRBJ2-1, with D possibly being TRBD2 (5 bases). The CDR3 covers 15 residues. CDR1 MNHEY and CDR2 SVGAGI come from the germline V gene. V was shortened by 6 bases and J by 6 bases, with 18 bases between the two germline ends. The CDR3 sequence is CASSPSRANTNEQFF. The CDR3 nucleotides are TGTGCCAGCAGCCCGTCGAGGGCGAACACCAATGAGCAGTTCTTC.

The gene calls are TRBV7-9 and TRBJ2-4, with D unclear. The CDR3 extends over 14 amino acids. Germline CDR1 SEHNR, CDR2 FQNEAQ (reference sequence). The ends were cut back, 1 base at V and 5 bases at J, with 9 bases in the middle. The CDR3 DNA is TGTGCCAGCAGCTTAGGGAGCCCAGAAAACATTCAGTACTTC. Translated: CASSLGSPENIQYF.

J is TRBJ1-3 and V is TRBV7-9; no definite D call. V shed 5 bases and J shed 4 bases, with 12 bases lying between them. The germline V gene has CDR1 SEHNR and CDR2 FQNEAQ (reference sequence). CDR3 size: 14 residues. The CDR3 DNA reads as TGTGCCAGCAGCCTCGCGGGGAGAGGAAACACCATATATTTT. It encodes CASSLAGRGNTIYF.

The rearrangement links TRBV12-3 or TRBV12-4 to TRBJ1-4; 7 bases map to TRBD1. The CDR3 totals 14 residues. V lost 6 bases to trimming and J lost 7 bases; unmatched junction nucleotides: 8. This CDR3 reads CASSGQERGEKLFF. CDR3 DNA: TGTGCCAGCAGCGGACAGGAGAGGGGTGAAAAACTGTTTTTT.

V is TRBV19 and J is TRBJ2-7; D unclear. Germline CDR1 and CDR2: LNHDA and SQIVND (reference sequence). Trimming pared 5 bases from V and 5 bases from J, leaving 19 bases between. The CDR3 is made up of 15 amino acids. The CDR3, as DNA: TGTGCCAGTAGTTATTGGACGGTTGGGCTCCACGAGCAGTACTTC. This encodes CASSYWTVGLHEQYF.

The chain carries TRBV5-4 and TRBJ2-5; 8 bases fit TRBD2. Germline-derived CDR1 and CDR2 are SGHNT and YYREEE (reference sequence). The ends lost 5 bases at V and 1 base at J; junction bases unmatched: 10. The CDR3 has 16 amino acids. Here the CDR3 reads CASSTLAGGTQETQYF. In DNA, the CDR3 is TGTGCCAGCAGTACCCTTGCGGGGGGAACCCAAGAGACCCAGTACTTC.

The J gene is TRBJ2-7, the V gene TRBV2, with 7 bases matching TRBD1. The V gene end was trimmed by 7 bases and the J gene end by 3 bases; junction bases not matched to a gene: 3. The CDR3 extends over 12 amino acids. Germline loops: CDR1 SNHLY, CDR2 FYNNEI. This CDR3 is CASKDRSYEQYF. The CDR3 DNA sequence: TGTGCCAGCAAGGACAGGAGCTACGAGCAGTACTTC.

The chain joins TRBV2 to TRBJ2-1; 8 bases match TRBD2. Trimming took 3 bases from V and 8 from J; bases not matched to a gene: 9. The CDR3 length is 15 residues. From germline, CDR1 is SNHLY and CDR2 FYNNEI. The CDR3 bases are TGTGCCAGCAGTGACGGGCGGGGGGCCGTTTATGAGCAGTTCTTC. Amino acid sequence: CASSDGRGAVYEQFF.

The gene calls are TRBV9 and TRBJ2-2; D is unclear. The V gene lost 6 bases and the J gene lost 7 bases, with 7 bases spanning the gap. This CDR3 region has 11 residues. Germline assignment: CDR1 SGDLS and CDR2 YYNGEE. CDR3 loop: CASTSRGELFF. Here the CDR3 DNA reads TGTGCCAGCACCAGTCGCGGGGAGCTGTTTTTT.

This chain links TRBV13 with TRBJ2-7; the match to TRBD1 covers 8 bases. Germline-derived CDR1 and CDR2 are PRHDT and FYEKMQ (reference sequence). This CDR3 has 15 amino acids. J gave up 4 bases and V 0 bases, and 5 bases lay outside the gene matches. For the CDR3, the DNA is TGTGCCAGCAGCTTAGGGGCAGGGGACAGGTACGAGCAGTACTTC. It yields the protein CASSLGAGDRYEQYF.

The chain carries TRBV29-1 and TRBJ2-1; 9 positions match TRBD2. V gave up 3 bases and J gave up 2 bases; unmatched junction bases: 11. Germline CDR1 is SQVTM and CDR2 is ANQGSEA. This CDR3 comprises 17 residues. For the CDR3, the DNA is TGCAGCGTTGAGGGGCTAGCGGGGCGTGTAACCTACAATGAGCAGTTCTTC. It translates to CSVEGLAGRVTYNEQFF.

V is TRBV15 and J is TRBJ2-7; D may be TRBD1 or TRBD2 (5 bases each). Germline CDR1 and CDR2: LNHNV and YYDKDF (reference sequence). The V gene lost 0 bases and the J gene lost 3 bases, with 9 bases spanning the gap. The CDR3 consists of 14 residues. DNA for the CDR3: TGTGCCACCAGCAGAGATCGTGGGGGCTACGAGCAGTACTTC. It is translated as CATSRDRGGYEQYF.

The CDR3 loop is CASSYAAGYPYEQYF. The CDR3 DNA reads TGTGCCAGCAGTTACGCGGCAGGGTATCCCTACGAGCAGTACTTC. V is TRBV6-5 and J is TRBJ2-7; a weak D match, TRBD1 (5 bases). CDR1 and CDR2 from the germline V gene are MNHEY and SVGAGI. This CDR3 spans 15 amino acids. The V end lost 2 bases, the J end lost 2 bases, and 13 bases lay between the germline ends.

The genes are TRBV11-1 and TRBJ2-3, with 11 bases that match TRBD1. This CDR3 has 20 amino acids. Germline-derived CDR1 and CDR2 are SGHAT and FQDESV (reference sequence). J gave up 4 bases and V 5 bases, and 20 bases lay outside the gene matches. In DNA form, the CDR3 reads TGTGCCAGCAGCCCTATTGGAGGAAACCGGGACAGGGGGAAGGCAGATACGCAGTATTTT. Amino acid sequence: CASSPIGGNRDRGKADTQYF.

The V gene is TRBV6-2 or TRBV6-3, the J gene TRBJ2-1, with no clear D. Germline V gene data show CDR1 as MNHEY and CDR2 as SVGEGT. This CDR3 contains 11 residues. V dropped 4 bases and J dropped 8 bases, with 6 bases sitting between them. CDR3 region: CASSFSYEQFF. The CDR3, as DNA: TGTGCCAGCAGTTTTAGCTATGAGCAGTTCTTC.